This TCR beta chain was identified during a study of blood T cell repertoires in COVID-19. Some clones are missing from TCRdb's copy, which holds only in-frame ones; the method was immunoSEQ multiplex PCR. The profile shows approximately 80,000 clones, roughly 79% of them singletons. The CDR3 is 14 residues long. CDR1 SEHNR and CDR2 FQNEAQ come from the germline V gene (reference sequence). The J segment lost 7 bases and the V segment lost 4 bases, leaving 10 bases of the junction unmatched. The receptor comes from a man aged 80 or over with acute or convalescent COVID-19. The sequenced material came from peripheral blood. J is TRBJ2-7 and V is TRBV7-9, with 7 bases that match TRBD1. The CDR3 reads CASSSTGDGGEQYF. In DNA, the CDR3 is TGTGCCAGCAGCTCAACAGGGGATGGAGGAGAGCAGTACTTC.